This entry concerns a single TCR beta chain. Its antigen remains unidentified. TCRdb's table, derived via immunoSEQ multiplex PCR, lists solely in-frame clones and lacks some. The sample records under 200,000 clones, about 89% being singletons. The sample comes from a study of cytomegalovirus exposure and HLA in healthy donors. Study-level points and caveats: The study recorded 150 to 200 TCR beta chains that were cytomegalovirus-associated. TCR clusters originating in the first cohort tended to co-occur in the 110 or so validation repertoires, according to a later analysis. Reports described diagnosis of cytomegalovirus status by the classifier as highly specific and sensitive.

Donors came from a validation cohort of over a hundred subjects, distinct from the first 666-subject cohort. The CDR3 has 16 amino acids. V lost 5 bases, J lost 2 bases, and 10 bases stayed unmatched. Germline CDR1 is MDHEN and CDR2 is SYDVKM. The source material was PBMCs. This receptor was obtained from a woman younger than 30 in good health and CMV-seropositive. The rearrangement joins TRBV28 to TRBJ2-3; 7 bases are a match to TRBD2. CDR3 nucleotide sequence: TGTGCCAGCAGTAGAGAGCGGGGAGGGGACACAGATACGCAGTATTTT. Amino acids: CASSRERGGDTDTQYF.